This entry lists 5 T cell receptor beta chains sequenced from one sample in a study of monozygotic twins with inflammatory bowel disease. From its re-call of the 5' RACE reads, TCRdb lists each CDR3 protein once, without DNA. This sample contains approximately 120,000 distinct CDR3 sequences. Sequencing was done on a sample of blood. The receptors come from a human donor with ulcerative colitis or Crohn's disease, or a healthy co-twin of an affected twin (not recorded which).

The rearrangement joins TRBV5-1 to TRBJ2-5. The germline V gene has CDR1 SGHRS and CDR2 YFSETQ. This CDR3 comprises 14 residues. CDR3 sequence: CASSLARRGETQYF.

This sequence joins TRBV28 and TRBJ2-5; TCRdb selects TRBD2, and the lack of DNA leaves this call unchecked. The CDR3 has 16 amino acids. Germline CDR1 reads MDHEN; CDR2 reads SYDVKM. The CDR3 reads CASSPGLAGYQETQYF.

The V and J genes are TRBV5-1 and TRBJ1-2; TCRdb returns TRBD1, unconfirmable since there is no DNA. CDR1 is SGHRS, CDR2 YFSETQ, per germline. CDR3 length: 16 amino acids. CDR3 region: CASSKTGPIQGSGYTF.

The V gene is TRBV15, the J gene TRBJ2-3; without DNA, the TCRdb call of TRBD1 cannot be checked. There are 14 residues in the CDR3. In germline, CDR1 is LNHNV, CDR2 YYDKDF (reference sequence). This chain's CDR3 is CATSRLTGGDTQYF.

The chain joins TRBV12-3 or TRBV12-4 to TRBJ2-3; TCRdb picks TRBD2, but there is no DNA to check that call. The CDR3 is made up of 18 amino acids. The CDR3 region is CASSRGPQGSRSADTQYF.